This paragraph covers one T cell receptor beta chain sequence. This CDR3 is 16 amino acids long. Germline values: CDR1 KGHSH, CDR2 LQKENI. The V and J ends lost 4 bases and 3 bases, in that order; junction bases with no gene match: 9. The data stem from a study of identifying expanded T cells in peripheral blood. Here immunoSEQ multiplex PCR was the method, and the copy in TCRdb shows in-frame clones only, minus some. The sample shows around 82,000 clones, 84% of them seen only once. The chain has TRBV18 and TRBJ2-3; 8 positions agree with TRBD2. The sequence derives from a person aged 18 to 70 in good health. Source material: blood. The CDR3 here is CASSLAGLESTDTQYF. The CDR3, as DNA: TGTGCCAGCTCACTCGCGGGACTAGAATCAACAGATACGCAGTATTTT.